These 14 T cell receptor beta chains originate from one sample sequenced in a study of blood T cell repertoires in COVID-19. The data were produced by immunoSEQ multiplex PCR, yet TCRdb's version contains in-frame clones alone and is incomplete. The sample holds 40,000 or so clones, nearly 90% seen once. Sequencing input: peripheral blood. The receptors were sampled from a man aged 55 to 70 with active or convalescent COVID-19.

This chain uses TRBV28 with TRBJ1-1; 7 bases map to TRBD1. Germline V gene data show CDR1 as MDHEN and CDR2 as SYDVKM. This CDR3 region has 17 residues. J lost 1 base, V lost 1 base, and 9 bases had no gene match. This CDR3 reads CASSLYPRTGENTEAFF. CDR3 DNA sequence: TGTGCCAGCAGTTTATACCCCCGCACAGGGGAGAACACTGAAGCTTTCTTT.

V is TRBV12-1 and J is TRBJ1-6; the table's D call TRBD1 went unverified against the DNA. TRBV12-1 is described as a pseudogene. CDR3 length equals 19 residues. Here the CDR3 reads CASSGRGQGLYVDNSPLHF. The CDR3 DNA sequence: TGTGCCAGCAGCGGTCGGGGACAGGGGTTATATGTTGATAATTCACCCCTCCACTTT.

The gene calls are TRBV30 and TRBJ2-7; no definite D call. This CDR3 has 14 residues. V was pared by 0 bases and J by 1 base, with 10 bases between. Germline CDR1 is GTSNPN and CDR2 is SVGIG (reference sequence). CDR3 region: CAWSVPYSSYEQYF. The CDR3 bases are TGTGCCTGGAGTGTACCGTACAGTTCCTACGAGCAGTACTTC.

The chain has TRBV9 and TRBJ2-5, with 8 bases fitting TRBD2. Germline CDR1 is SGDLS and CDR2 is YYNGEE. J was trimmed by 5 bases and V by 6 bases; bases with no gene match: 12. This CDR3 is 15 amino acids long. As DNA, the CDR3 is TGTGCCAGCACCCCCGGAGCGGGAGCTCGGGAGACCCAGTACTTC. As protein: CASTPGAGARETQYF.

V usage is TRBV30 and J usage is TRBJ1-5; perhaps TRBD1 as D (5 bases). Germline loops: CDR1 GTSNPN, CDR2 SVGIG (reference sequence). The V end was cut by 0 bases, the J end by 9 bases, with 18 bases between. This CDR3 contains 15 residues. CDR3: CAWSVPGGVSRPQHF. In DNA, the CDR3 is TGTGCCTGGAGTGTACCGGGGGGGGTCTCGAGGCCCCAGCATTTT.

This clone has only one observation. This chain links TRBV18 with TRBJ1-2; TRBD1 matches at 7 bases. Trimming cost V 5 bases and J 5 bases; bases outside gene matches: 11. CDR1 is KGHSH and CDR2 is LQKENI in the germline V gene. This CDR3 has 15 residues. CDR3 sequence: CASSSTGQRPYGYTF. DNA of the CDR3: TGTGCCAGCTCAAGTACGGGACAGAGGCCTTATGGCTACACCTTC.

The chain recombines TRBV5-1 with TRBJ2-7, with 8 bases identical to TRBD1. CDR3 size: 14 residues. In germline, CDR1 is SGHRS, CDR2 YFSETQ. The trim removed 0 bases at V and 5 bases at J, leaving 4 bases unmatched. For the CDR3, the DNA is TGCGCCAGCAGCTTGGGGACAGGGTACGACGAGCAGTACTTC. Its protein is CASSLGTGYDEQYF.

V is TRBV6-2 or TRBV6-3 and J is TRBJ2-1, with D maybe TRBD2 (5 bases). V lost 6 bases and J 6 bases, leaving 18 bases between the germline ends. Germline values: CDR1 MNHEY, CDR2 SVGEGT. The CDR3 spans 15 residues. The CDR3 region is CASSSLGVWANEQFF. CDR3 DNA: TGTGCCAGCAGCAGCCTGGGAGTTTGGGCCAATGAGCAGTTCTTC.

The chain combines TRBV19 with TRBJ2-7; 10 bases are a match to TRBD2. The V and J ends lost 2 bases and 3 bases, in that order; junction bases with no gene match: 4. This CDR3 region has 15 residues. From germline, CDR1 is LNHDA and CDR2 SQIVND (reference sequence). This CDR3 reads CASSISGLADYEQYF. The CDR3 region has the DNA TGTGCCAGTAGTATATCTGGACTAGCGGACTACGAGCAGTACTTC.

The chain recombines TRBV5-4 with TRBJ2-2; 7 bases agree with TRBD1. CDR1 SGHNT and CDR2 YYREEE come from the germline V gene (reference sequence). The CDR3 has 15 amino acids. With 0 bases clipped from V and 5 bases from J, the junction kept 4 bases outside the gene matches. The CDR3 is CASSLEDRATGELFF. In DNA form, the CDR3 reads TGTGCCAGCAGCTTGGAAGACAGGGCAACCGGGGAGCTGTTTTTT.

This clone was recorded only once. The chain couples TRBV9 to TRBJ2-7, with no clear D. In germline, CDR1 is SGDLS, CDR2 YYNGEE. The CDR3 contains 14 residues. The V end was cut by 0 bases, the J end by 1 base, with 8 bases between. The CDR3 sequence is CASSVGAPSYEQYF. The CDR3 coding sequence is TGTGCCAGCAGCGTAGGTGCGCCATCCTACGAGCAGTACTTC.

The gene calls are TRBV19 and TRBJ2-2; 13 bases match TRBD2. The CDR3 is 17 amino acids. With V trimmed by 5 bases and J by 3 bases, 6 bases remained unmatched. Germline CDR1 is LNHDA and CDR2 is SQIVND (reference sequence). Written as DNA, the CDR3 is TGTGCCAGTAGTGCCACTAGCGGGAGGGTGGACACCGGGGAGCTGTTTTTT. It specifies CASSATSGRVDTGELFF.

The chain carries TRBV28 and TRBJ2-7, with a weak D call TRBD2 (5 bases). This CDR3 is 13 amino acids long. Trimming removed 3 bases at V and 0 bases at J, with 6 bases between. Germline lookup yields CDR1 MDHEN and CDR2 SYDVKM. CDR3 coding DNA: TGTGCCAGCAGTTTGGGGAGCTCCTACGAGCAGTACTTC. Translating gives CASSLGSSYEQYF. The variable domain in full, with the rest retrieved from reference TRBV28 and TRBJ2-7, is DVKVTQSSRYLVKRTGEKVFLECVQDMDHENMFWYRQDPGLGLRLIYFSYDVKMKEKGDIPEGYSVSREKKERFSLILESASTNQTSMYLCASSLGSSYEQYFGPGTRLTVT.

This chain connects TRBV5-1 to TRBJ2-5; no definite D call. The V gene lost 1 base and the J gene lost 2 bases, with 6 bases spanning the gap. CDR1 SGHRS and CDR2 YFSETQ come from the germline V gene. CDR3 length: 13 residues. The CDR3 bases are TGCGCCAGCAGCTTGTGGCTGCAAGAGACCCAGTACTTC. Its translation is CASSLWLQETQYF.